This note documents a single T cell receptor (beta chain) sequence. Only in-frame clones appear in the TCRdb table, and some are missing; sequencing was by immunoSEQ multiplex PCR. Here the sample spans a few hundred thousand clones, 87% being singletons. This entry is derived from a study of blood T cell repertoires in COVID-19. CDR3 size: 17 residues. With V trimmed by 5 bases and J by 2 bases, 8 bases remained unmatched. CDR1 is SGHTA and CDR2 is FQGTGA in the germline V gene. The sequenced material came from PBMCs or T cells enriched from blood (not recorded which). The clonotype comes from a woman younger than 45 who had recovered from COVID-19. The V call is TRBV7-3, the J call TRBJ2-2, with 10 bases identical to TRBD1. The CDR3 loop is CASSTKDRGRNTGELFF. DNA of the CDR3: TGTGCCAGCAGCACCAAAGACAGGGGGCGAAACACCGGGGAGCTGTTTTTT.